The 27 T cell receptor beta chains reported below all come from one sample, sequenced in a study of cytomegalovirus exposure and HLA in healthy donors. PCR amplification relied on 60 Vbeta primers (plus 13 Jbeta primers). Sequencing used immunoSEQ multiplex PCR; TCRdb keeps in-frame clones, though not all of them. The repertoire holds roughly 140,000 clones, approximately 72% seen once, with roughly 2.1% in the top ten. Sequencing was performed on PBMCs. The receptors here all came from a man aged 35 to 55 in good health and CMV-seronegative.

This clone has more than one count but fewer than ten. V is TRBV6-6 and J is TRBJ2-7, with 7 positions matching TRBD1. Germline loops: CDR1 MNHNY, CDR2 SVGAGI (reference sequence). The CDR3 spans 14 residues. V dropped 6 bases and J dropped 0; count of bases not matched to a gene: 5. CDR3 DNA sequence: TGTGCCAGCAGCCAGGACAGGAGCTCCTACGAGCAGTACTTC. Protein sequence: CASSQDRSSYEQYF.

This clone appeared a few times. This sequence joins TRBV6-5 and TRBJ2-7; 9 bases align to TRBD1. V lost 2 bases and J lost 2; bases outside the gene matches: 1. This CDR3 has 14 amino acids. Germline V gene data show CDR1 as MNHEY and CDR2 as SVGAGI. In nucleotides, the CDR3 is TGTGCCAGCAGTTACCGGGACAGGGCCTACGAGCAGTACTTC. This encodes CASSYRDRAYEQYF.

The chain uses TRBV13 and TRBJ1-1; D not resolved. Germline CDR1 and CDR2: PRHDT and FYEKMQ (reference sequence). This CDR3 spans 13 amino acids. Trimming took 2 bases from V and 3 from J, leaving 7 bases between them. The CDR3 sequence is CASSLRSDTEAFF. The CDR3 region has the DNA TGTGCCAGCAGCTTACGTTCCGACACTGAAGCTTTCTTT.

The chain carries TRBV29-1 and TRBJ2-7; tentative D call: TRBD2 (5 bases). Trimming left V 2 bases short and J 6 bases short, with 11 bases between. CDR3 length: 12 residues. Germline CDR1 reads SQVTM; CDR2 reads ANQGSEA. The CDR3 loop reads CSVEWTVGEQYF. CDR3 in DNA: TGCAGCGTTGAATGGACTGTCGGCGAGCAGTACTTC.

The V call is TRBV19, the J call TRBJ2-1; 13 bases fit TRBD2. After removal of 4 bases from V and 2 bases from J, the junction contained 8 bases not matched to a gene. This CDR3 has 18 amino acids. The germline gives CDR1 LNHDA, CDR2 SQIVND (reference sequence). For the CDR3, the DNA is TGTGCCAGTAGTACGGGACTAGCGGGGAATATTACCTACAATGAGCAGTTCTTC. It codes for CASSTGLAGNITYNEQFF.

V is TRBV9 and J is TRBJ1-3; no firm D call. CDR3 length equals 14 residues. Looked up from germline, CDR1 is SGDLS and CDR2 is YYNGEE. V shed 0 bases and J shed 4 bases, with 8 bases lying between them. CDR3 in amino acids: CASSVAAGGNTIYF. The DNA of the CDR3 is TGTGCCAGCAGCGTAGCAGCGGGAGGAAACACCATATATTTT.

The rearrangement uses TRBV27 and TRBJ1-6; D is perhaps TRBD1 (6 bases). V was clipped by 5 bases and J by 10 bases, with 15 bases between them. Germline values: CDR1 MNHEY, CDR2 SMNVEV (reference sequence). This CDR3 region has 14 residues. CDR3 region: CASSIRDNRSPLHF. In nucleotides, the CDR3 is TGTGCCAGCAGTATCCGGGACAATCGCTCACCCCTCCACTTT.

The rearrangement joins TRBV5-1 to TRBJ2-6, with a possible D match to TRBD2 (6 bases). The germline V gene has CDR1 SGHRS and CDR2 YFSETQ. The ends were cut back, 4 bases at V and 1 base at J, with 12 bases in the middle. The CDR3 length is 16 residues. CDR3 nucleotides: TGCGCCAGCAGCCCGATGGGGAGGTCTGGGGCCAACGTCCTGACTTTC. This translates into CASSPMGRSGANVLTF.

This clone has more than one count but fewer than ten. V is TRBV6-5 and J is TRBJ1-5, with D possibly TRBD1 on 5 matching bases. Looked up from germline, CDR1 is MNHEY and CDR2 is SVGAGI. V lost 6 bases and J 6 bases, leaving 15 bases between the germline ends. The CDR3 has 14 amino acids. CDR3: CASSTNRFGQPQHF. Written as DNA, the CDR3 is TGTGCCAGCAGCACGAACAGGTTCGGTCAGCCCCAGCATTTT.

The V gene is TRBV5-1, the J gene TRBJ2-7, with D tentatively TRBD2 (5 bases). Germline assignment: CDR1 SGHRS and CDR2 YFSETQ. Deletions cut 0 bases from V and 5 bases from J, with 15 bases between. The CDR3 consists of 15 residues. This CDR3 is CASSLVGKFLDEQYF. CDR3 nucleotides: TGCGCCAGCAGCTTGGTCGGGAAGTTCCTGGACGAGCAGTACTTC.

Of note for this clone: Other DNA sequences within the sample encode an identical CDR3. The chain has TRBV15 and TRBJ1-3, with TRBD1 as a possible D gene (5 bases). The germline CDR1 and CDR2 sequences are LNHNV and YYDKDF (reference sequence). The CDR3 totals 15 residues. Trimming removed 0 bases at V and 1 base at J, with 7 bases between. CDR3 in amino acids: CATSRDRGSGNTIYF. The CDR3 DNA sequence: TGTGCCACCAGCAGAGATAGGGGTTCTGGAAACACCATATATTTT.

This clone was detected only once. This rearrangement joins TRBV25-1 to TRBJ1-4; D possibly corresponds to TRBD1 (5 bases). This CDR3 has 14 amino acids. Trimming took off 1 base at V and 7 bases at J, with 10 bases between the two ends. The germline gives CDR1 MGHDK, CDR2 SYGVNS. Here the CDR3 reads CASSESSGIEKLFF. The CDR3, as DNA: TGTGCCAGCAGTGAATCGTCAGGGATTGAAAAACTGTTTTTT.

The V gene is TRBV29-1, the J gene TRBJ1-3; 10 positions match TRBD1. This CDR3 is built from 16 residues. The V gene end was trimmed by 4 bases and the J gene end by 1 base; junction bases not matched to a gene: 7. Germline CDR1 SQVTM, CDR2 ANQGSEA. In DNA, the CDR3 is TGCAGCGTTGTCCCCGGGACAGGGGCTTCTGGAAACACCATATATTTT. It encodes CSVVPGTGASGNTIYF.

The chain employs TRBV7-9 and TRBJ2-7, with D possibly TRBD1 on 6 matching bases. The CDR3 is 16 residues long. Deletions cut 2 bases from V and 4 bases from J, with 18 bases between. The germline gives CDR1 SEHNR, CDR2 FQNEAQ (reference sequence). The CDR3 DNA follows: TGTGCCAGCAGCTTAAGAGTACTGGGGGCGTCTTACGAGCAGTACTTC. Amino acid sequence: CASSLRVLGASYEQYF.

On this clone itself: The junction differs from germline at one of its ends, possibly a read error. The chain joins TRBV5-6 to TRBJ1-2, with 9 positions matching TRBD1. Germline CDR1 reads SGHDT; CDR2 reads YYEEEE. The CDR3 is made up of 14 amino acids. CDR3 amino acids: CASSWWGQGDGYPF. The CDR3 DNA reads TGTGCCAGCAGCTGGTGGGGACAGGGCGATGGCTACCCCTTC. Supplemented by reference TRBV5-6 and TRBJ1-2, the full variable domain reads DAGVTQSPTHLIKTRGQQVTLRCSPKSGHDTVSWYQQALGQGPQFIFQYYEEEERQRGNFPDRFSGHQFPNYSSELNVNALLLGDSALYLCASSWWGQGDGYPFGSGTRLTVV.

In this sample, this clone turned up a few times. This sequence joins TRBV10-3 and TRBJ1-2; 8 bases are shared with TRBD1. Germline CDR1 ENHRY, CDR2 SYGVKD. The CDR3 spans 15 residues. J lost 5 bases, V lost 0 bases, and 5 bases had no gene match. CDR3: CAISESQGARYGYTF. CDR3 coding DNA: TGTGCCATCAGTGAGTCCCAGGGGGCCAGATATGGCTACACCTTC.

This clone showed up just once. The chain recombines TRBV5-1 with TRBJ2-1, with TRBD1 as a possible D gene (6 bases). V lost 4 bases, J lost 2 bases, and 16 bases lay in between. Per germline, CDR1 SGHRS and CDR2 YFSETQ. The CDR3 is 16 residues long. DNA for the CDR3: TGCGCCAGCAGCGAAGGGACACCTCGAACCTACAATGAGCAGTTCTTC. This codes for CASSEGTPRTYNEQFF.

The V gene is TRBV29-1, the J gene TRBJ2-1; 11 nucleotides match TRBD1. In germline, CDR1 is SQVTM, CDR2 ANQGSEA. The ends lost 6 bases at V and 9 bases at J; junction bases unmatched: 7. The CDR3 extends over 13 amino acids. DNA for the CDR3: TGCAGCGTCGCGGACAGGGGGCTCGGTGAGCAGTTCTTC. Protein product: CSVADRGLGEQFF.

This chain connects TRBV5-1 to TRBJ2-3, with a weak D call TRBD1 (5 bases). Between the trimmed V and J ends, which lost 5 bases and 2 bases, there was a span of 15 bases. The CDR3 length is 15 residues. Per the germline V gene, CDR1 is SGHRS and CDR2 is YFSETQ. The CDR3 nucleotides are TGCGCCAGCAGGCTCACAGGAGCCGACACAGATACGCAGTATTTT. Protein sequence: CASRLTGADTDTQYF.

This clone was seen a few times. The chain carries TRBV9 and TRBJ2-3; 9 positions match TRBD2. CDR3 length: 17 amino acids. V gave up 3 bases and J gave up 3 bases; unmatched junction bases: 11. Looked up from germline, CDR1 is SGDLS and CDR2 is YYNGEE. CDR3 in amino acids: CASSALLRGGSTDTQYF. As DNA, the CDR3 is TGTGCCAGCAGCGCCCTTTTGCGGGGGGGGAGTACAGATACGCAGTATTTT. The entire variable domain, with the rest obtained from reference TRBV9 and TRBJ2-3, is as follows: DSGVTQTPKHLITATGQRVTLRCSPRSGDLSVYWYQQSLDQGLQFLIQYYNGEERAKGNILERFSAQQFPDLHSELNLSSLELGDSALYFCASSALLRGGSTDTQYFGPGTRLTVL.

V usage is TRBV2 and J usage is TRBJ2-6; D ambiguous. The CDR3 is 15 residues long. The germline V and J ends were trimmed by 6 bases and 4 bases, with 13 bases remaining between them. In germline, CDR1 is SNHLY, CDR2 FYNNEI. CDR3 sequence (DNA): TGTGCCAGCAGGACCCGAGGAGACGGGGCCAACGTCCTGACTTTC. It translates to CASRTRGDGANVLTF.

The V call is TRBV7-8, the J call TRBJ1-3, with D uncertain. The CDR3 extends over 14 amino acids. Trimming removed 5 bases from V and 3 bases from J, with 11 bases in between. The germline V gene has CDR1 SGHVS and CDR2 FQNEAQ. CDR3 sequence (DNA): TGTGCCAGCAGCATCGGGATTTATGGAAACACCATATATTTT. It translates to CASSIGIYGNTIYF.

This clone has a single count. The chain uses TRBV5-1 and TRBJ2-2; 7 bases are shared with TRBD1. Losses at the gene ends were 4 bases for V and 1 base for J; bases not matched to a gene: 10. The CDR3 loop spans 17 amino acids. Looked up from germline, CDR1 is SGHRS and CDR2 is YFSETQ. The CDR3 bases are TGCGCCAGCAGCAAAGAACCCTGGACAGGGAACACCGGGGAGCTGTTTTTT. Translation: CASSKEPWTGNTGELFF.

The chain is built from TRBV7-9 and TRBJ2-5; possible D gene TRBD2, 6 bases. Looked up from germline, CDR1 is SEHNR and CDR2 is FQNEAQ (reference sequence). This CDR3 comprises 15 residues. V dropped 3 bases and J dropped 1 base, with 12 bases sitting between them. The CDR3 DNA reads as TGTGCCAGCAGCTTCCCCTGGGGGGTCCAAGAGACCCAGTACTTC. Translating it yields CASSFPWGVQETQYF.

This clone showed up just a few times. The chain is built from TRBV15 and TRBJ2-1, with 7 bases matching TRBD2. The trim removed 0 bases at V and 6 bases at J, leaving 11 bases unmatched. The CDR3 runs to 17 residues. Germline V gives CDR1 LNHNV, CDR2 YYDKDF (reference sequence). The CDR3 spells CATSRDLLGEGGNEQFF. In DNA form, the CDR3 reads TGTGCCACCAGCAGAGATCTTTTGGGGGAGGGCGGCAATGAGCAGTTCTTC.

The V and J genes are TRBV4-2 and TRBJ2-7; tentative D call: TRBD1 (6 bases). Between the trimmed V and J ends, which lost 0 bases and 4 bases, there was a span of 16 bases. Germline loops: CDR1 LGHNA, CDR2 YNFKEQ. CDR3 length: 16 amino acids. CDR3 nucleotides: TGTGCCAGCAGCCAAGATCCGGGACAAGGGGAATACGAGCAGTACTTC. It is translated as CASSQDPGQGEYEQYF.

This chain links TRBV23-1 with TRBJ2-7, with TRBD1 matching over 12 bases. TRBV23-1 is an ORF, and what it does is uncertain. Losses at the gene ends were 1 base for V and 4 bases for J; bases not matched to a gene: 11. The CDR3 runs to 18 residues. The CDR3 loop reads CASSQLVDRDRGPYEQYF. In DNA form, the CDR3 reads TGCGCCAGCAGTCAATTGGTTGACCGGGACAGGGGGCCATACGAGCAGTACTTC.